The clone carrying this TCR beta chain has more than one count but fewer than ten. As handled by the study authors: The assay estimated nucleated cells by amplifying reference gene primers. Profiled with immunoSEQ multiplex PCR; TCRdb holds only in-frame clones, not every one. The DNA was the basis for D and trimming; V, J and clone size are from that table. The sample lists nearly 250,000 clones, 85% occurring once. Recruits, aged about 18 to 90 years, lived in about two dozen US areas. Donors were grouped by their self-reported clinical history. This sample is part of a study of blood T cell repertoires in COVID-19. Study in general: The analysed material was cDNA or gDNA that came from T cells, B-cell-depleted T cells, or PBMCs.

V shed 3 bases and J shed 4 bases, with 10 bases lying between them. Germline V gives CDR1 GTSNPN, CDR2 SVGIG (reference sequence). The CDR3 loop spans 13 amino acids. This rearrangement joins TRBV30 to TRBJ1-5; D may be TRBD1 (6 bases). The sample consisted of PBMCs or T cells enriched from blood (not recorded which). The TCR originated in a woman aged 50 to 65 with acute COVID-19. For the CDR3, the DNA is TGTGCCTGGAGCCGGGGGGCAAATCAGCCCCAGCATTTT. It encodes CAWSRGANQPQHF.